This TCR beta chain comes out of a study of response to subunit inactivated influenza vaccine. Via MiXCR, TCRdb re-called the RT-PCR reads, giving one row per CDR3 protein. Altogether a few hundred thousand distinct CDR3 sequences are present, just over 20% being singletons, with the ten largest covering about 9.4%. A word on this clonotype: Its antigen is still unknown.

The study, taken as a whole, reports: Seasonal influenza vaccination, on each occasion, was suggested by the authors to recruit few new T cells.

The clonotype was recovered from a man aged 50 to 69 who received an inactivated influenza vaccine. Sample: PBMCs from blood, taken approximately 20 months after vaccination.

CDR3 amino acids: CSAHPDRGTDTQYF. DNA for the CDR3: TGCAGTGCTCACCCTGACAGGGGCACAGATACGCAGTATTTT. The chain combines TRBV20-1 with TRBJ2-3; 7 bases fit TRBD1. The CDR3 loop spans 14 amino acids. Trimming removed 5 bases from V and 1 base from J; junction bases left unmatched: 6. CDR1 and CDR2 from the germline V gene are DFQATT and SNEGSKA (reference sequence).